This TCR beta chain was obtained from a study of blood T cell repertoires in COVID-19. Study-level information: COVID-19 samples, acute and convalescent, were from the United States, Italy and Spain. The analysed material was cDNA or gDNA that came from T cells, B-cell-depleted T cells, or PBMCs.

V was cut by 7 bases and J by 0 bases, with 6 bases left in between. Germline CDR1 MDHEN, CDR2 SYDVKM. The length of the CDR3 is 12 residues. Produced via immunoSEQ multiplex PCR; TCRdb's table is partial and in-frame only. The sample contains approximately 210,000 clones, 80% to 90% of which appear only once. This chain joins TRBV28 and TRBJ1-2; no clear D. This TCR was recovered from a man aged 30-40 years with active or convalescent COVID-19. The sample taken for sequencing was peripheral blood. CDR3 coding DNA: TGTGCCAGCACCGGGACTAACTATGGCTACACCTTC. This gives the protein CASTGTNYGYTF.